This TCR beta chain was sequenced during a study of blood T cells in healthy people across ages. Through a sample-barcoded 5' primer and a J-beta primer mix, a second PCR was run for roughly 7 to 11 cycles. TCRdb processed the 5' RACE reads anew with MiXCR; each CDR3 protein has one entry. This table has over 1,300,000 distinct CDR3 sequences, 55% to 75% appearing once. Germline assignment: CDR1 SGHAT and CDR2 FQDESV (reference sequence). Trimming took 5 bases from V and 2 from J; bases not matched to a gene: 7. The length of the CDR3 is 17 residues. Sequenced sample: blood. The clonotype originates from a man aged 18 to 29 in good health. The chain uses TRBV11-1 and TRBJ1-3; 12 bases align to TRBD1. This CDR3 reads CASSELRDRGPGNTIYF. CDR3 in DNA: TGTGCCAGCAGCGAACTACGGGACAGGGGGCCTGGAAACACCATATATTTT.